This is a list of T cell receptor beta chains from one sample in a study of shared clonotypes between healthy human individuals. Sequenced by immunoSEQ multiplex PCR; TCRdb stores in-frame clones only, minus some. This table holds over 75,000 clones, 68% found once. The sample consisted of memory CD8+ T cells sorted from blood. These receptors were obtained from a young man in good health. The CDR3 runs from the conserved cysteine through the conserved F or W. Fields, in order: D gene, J gene, V gene, CDR3 DNA, CDR3 protein. D genes are given only for firm matches.

>TRBD2|TRBJ2-1|TRBV27
TGTGCCAGCATCCAATCAGTAGCGGGTAGCTACAATGAGCAGTTCTTC
CASIQSVAGSYNEQFF
>-|TRBJ2-1|TRBV27
TGTGCCAGCAGTTTATATCGGGACCTCTCCTACAATGAGCAGTTCTTC
CASSLYRDLSYNEQFF
>-|TRBJ2-1|TRBV27
TGTGCCAGCAGTTTCGGGACCCCAGCTAATGAGCAGTTCTTC
CASSFGTPANEQFF
>TRBD2|TRBJ2-3|TRBV27
TGTGCCAGCACCGACAGGGGGACTAGCGGGATTACAGATACGCAGTATTTT
CASTDRGTSGITDTQYF
>-|TRBJ2-3|TRBV5-6
TGTGCCAGCAGCCCGACCCTCCCCACAGATACGCAGTATTTT
CASSPTLPTDTQYF
>TRBD1|TRBJ2-7|TRBV11-2
TGTGCCAGCAGCTCCGTGGGGACAGTTTGGTCCGTACTATCCTACGAGCAGTACTTC
CASSSVGTVWSVLSYEQYF
>-|TRBJ1-4|TRBV20-1
TGCAGTGCCCTAGAAGAAAAACTGTTTTTT
CSALEEKLFF
>-|TRBJ2-6|TRBV2
TGTGCCAGCAGTGTCGGGACTGTAGGGGCCAACGTCCTGACTTTC
CASSVGTVGANVLTF
>-|TRBJ2-7|TRBV7-2
TGTGCCAGCAGCTTAGCGGTGACAGCTAGCTCCTACGAGCAGTACTTC
CASSLAVTASSYEQYF
>-|TRBJ2-7|TRBV6-6
TGTGCCAGCAGGAGGGCGGGTAACTCCTACGAGCAGTACTTC
CASRRAGNSYEQYF
>-|TRBJ2-7|TRBV28
TGTGCCAGCAGTTTAACACCCGGGACACCCTACGAGCAGTACTTC
CASSLTPGTPYEQYF